The next 10 T cell receptor beta chains were all read from a single sample in a study of cytomegalovirus exposure and HLA in healthy donors (dated by TCRdb to 2016 to 2017). Libraries were built with the immunoSEQ multiplex PCR assay. A mixture of 60 forward primers for TCR Vbeta segments and 13 reverse primers for TCR Jbeta segments was used in the multiplex PCR. The table comes from immuneACCESS by way of TCRdb, which keeps in-frame sequences with V and J called. Part of the clones is missing from these tables; in studies checked, under half for an unresolved V gene and the rest for unknown reasons. The sample includes under 200,000 clones, with over 60% observed a single time. Clones ranked in the top ten supply around 5.7% of the sample. The sample taken for sequencing was PBMCs. Receptor source: a man aged 40-55 years in good health and CMV-seronegative.

This chain joins TRBV7-2 and TRBJ2-3; 7 bases fit TRBD1. Germline CDR1 reads SGHTA; CDR2 reads FQGNSA. The CDR3 extends over 15 amino acids. Unmatched junction bases numbered 6, after V lost 5 bases and J lost 1 base. This CDR3 is CASSTTGTGTDTQYF. The DNA of the CDR3 is TGTGCCAGCAGCACAACCGGGACAGGCACAGATACGCAGTATTTT.

CDR3 protein: CASSLVPGNTGELFF. CDR3 sequence (DNA): TGTGCCAGCAGCTTAGTGCCAGGGAACACCGGGGAGCTGTTTTTT. This chain uses TRBV7-9 with TRBJ2-2; D remains ambiguous. The CDR3 length is 15 residues. The ends were cut back, 1 base at V and 1 base at J, with 7 bases in the middle. Germline V gene data show CDR1 as SEHNR and CDR2 as FQNEAQ (reference sequence). The complete variable domain, with remaining parts taken from reference TRBV7-9 and TRBJ2-2, reads DTGVSQNPRHKITKRGQNVTFRCDPISEHNRLYWYRQTLGQGPEFLTYFQNEAQLEKSRLLSDRFSAERPKGSFSTLEIQRTEQGDSAMYLCASSLVPGNTGELFFGEGSRLTVL.

J is TRBJ2-2 and V is TRBV7-3, with D perhaps TRBD2 (5 bases). V lost 5 bases to trimming and J lost 5 bases, with 9 bases between them. Looked up from germline, CDR1 is SGHTA and CDR2 is FQGTGA. The CDR3 has 13 amino acids. As DNA, the CDR3 is TGTGCCAGCAGCCTACTAGGAACCGGGGAGCTGTTTTTT. It translates to CASSLLGTGELFF.

The DNA of the CDR3 is TGTGCCAGCAGCTTACTAGGGGGCTTGGTGGAGACCCAGTACTTC. Translating gives CASSLLGGLVETQYF. The chain has TRBV7-2 and TRBJ2-5; TRBD1 matches at 7 bases. The length of the CDR3 is 15 residues. CDR1 is SGHTA, CDR2 FQGNSA, per germline. The V gene end was trimmed by 2 bases and the J gene end by 5 bases; junction bases not matched to a gene: 8.

The chain recombines TRBV5-4 with TRBJ1-2, with 12 bases that match TRBD1. In germline, CDR1 is SGHNT, CDR2 YYREEE (reference sequence). The CDR3 spans 18 residues. With V trimmed by 2 bases and J by 2 bases, 10 bases remained unmatched. The CDR3 coding sequence is TGTGCCAGCAGCTTTTCTATGGGACAGGGGGCAAAAAACTATGGCTACACCTTC. This gives the protein CASSFSMGQGAKNYGYTF.

V is TRBV5-1 and J is TRBJ2-7; TRBD2 aligns across 11 bases. The V segment lost 4 bases and the J segment 1 base; nucleotides outside the gene matches: 7. The germline V gene has CDR1 SGHRS and CDR2 YFSETQ. The CDR3 runs 16 residues. The CDR3 bases are TGCGCCAGCAGCGAAGCTCCTAGCGGGGGGTCCTACGAGCAGTACTTC. Amino acids: CASSEAPSGGSYEQYF.

The V and J genes are TRBV18 and TRBJ2-5, with D hard to call. CDR1 and CDR2 (germline): KGHSH, LQKENI. The CDR3 covers 13 residues. Deletions cut 6 bases from V and 5 bases from J, with 13 bases between. CDR3 protein: CASSPLTRETQYF. As DNA, the CDR3 is TGTGCCAGCTCCCCGTTAACCAGGGAGACCCAGTACTTC.

This rearrangement joins TRBV7-2 to TRBJ2-7; D perhaps matches TRBD2 (5 bases). Trimming cost V 2 bases and J 7 bases, with 12 bases left between them. Germline V gives CDR1 SGHTA, CDR2 FQGNSA. CDR3 length equals 13 residues. The CDR3 DNA sequence: TGTGCCAGCAGCTTATACGGGGTCTGGGAGCAGTACTTC. This gives the protein CASSLYGVWEQYF.

The CDR3 spells CASSEIHSNQPQHF. CDR3 nucleotides: TGTGCCAGCAGTGAAATCCATAGCAATCAGCCCCAGCATTTT. The chain employs TRBV2 and TRBJ1-5; no clear D. The CDR3 has 14 amino acids. V gave up 2 bases and J gave up 0 bases, with 5 bases separating them. Germline V gene lookup returns CDR1 SNHLY and CDR2 FYNNEI.

J is TRBJ1-4 and V is TRBV7-6, with 10 bases aligning to TRBD1. CDR1 SGHVS and CDR2 FNYEAQ come from the germline V gene. This CDR3 contains 15 residues. Trimming took 4 bases from V and 7 from J; bases not matched to a gene: 6. The CDR3 reads CASSSPGTGAEKLFF. CDR3 DNA: TGTGCCAGCAGCTCCCCCGGGACAGGGGCTGAAAAACTGTTTTTT.